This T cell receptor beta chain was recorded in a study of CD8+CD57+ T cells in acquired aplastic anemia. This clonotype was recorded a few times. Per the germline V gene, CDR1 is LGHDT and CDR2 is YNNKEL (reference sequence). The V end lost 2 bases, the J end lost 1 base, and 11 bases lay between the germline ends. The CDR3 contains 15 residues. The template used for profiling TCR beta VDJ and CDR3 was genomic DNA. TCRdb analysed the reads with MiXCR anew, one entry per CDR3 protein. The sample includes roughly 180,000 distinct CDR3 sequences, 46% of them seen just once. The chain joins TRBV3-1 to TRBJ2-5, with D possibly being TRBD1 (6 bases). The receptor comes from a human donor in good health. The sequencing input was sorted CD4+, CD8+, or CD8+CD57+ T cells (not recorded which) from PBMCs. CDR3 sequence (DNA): TGTGCCAGCAGCCAAAGTGGACAGCTCCAAGAGACCCAGTACTTC. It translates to CASSQSGQLQETQYF.